The source of this TCR beta chain is a study of PD-1 blockade in classical Hodgkin lymphoma. Measured with immunoSEQ multiplex PCR; TCRdb has only the in-frame clones, and not every one. This sample yields about 18,000 clones, of which around 85% are seen a single time; approximately 24% belongs to the top ten. Study conclusions and caveats: Whereas CD4+ TCR diversity had risen significantly by C4D1, CD8+ TCR diversity had not. Reported findings placed baseline TCR diversity lower in newly diagnosed patients (compared with healthy donors).

Autologous stem cell transplantation was followed by relapse in every patient, and brentuximab vedotin exposure varied. Best responses were complete response, partial response or progressive disease. This clone appeared a few times. Its antigen is unidentified. Sample: peripheral blood mononuclear cells (PBMCs), taken at baseline. The TCR comes from a human donor with classical Hodgkin lymphoma.

The CDR3 loop reads CASSQGDRSTGELFF. CDR3 nucleotides: TGTGCCAGCAGCCAGGGAGACAGGTCCACCGGGGAGCTGTTTTTT. The chain is built from TRBV4-2 and TRBJ2-2, with D tentatively TRBD1 (6 bases). CDR3 length: 15 amino acids. V was pared by 3 bases and J by 4 bases, with 12 bases between. Per germline, CDR1 LGHNA and CDR2 YNFKEQ.